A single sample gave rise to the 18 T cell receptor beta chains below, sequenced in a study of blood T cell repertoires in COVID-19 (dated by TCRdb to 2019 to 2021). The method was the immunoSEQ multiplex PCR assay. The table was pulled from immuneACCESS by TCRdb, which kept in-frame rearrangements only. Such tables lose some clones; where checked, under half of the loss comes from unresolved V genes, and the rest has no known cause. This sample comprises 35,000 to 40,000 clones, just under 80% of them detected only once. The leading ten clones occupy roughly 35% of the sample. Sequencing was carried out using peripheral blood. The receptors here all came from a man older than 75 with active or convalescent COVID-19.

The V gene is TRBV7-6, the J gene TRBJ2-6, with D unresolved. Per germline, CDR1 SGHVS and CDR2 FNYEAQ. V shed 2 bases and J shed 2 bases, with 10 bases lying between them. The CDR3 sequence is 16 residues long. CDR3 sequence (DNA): TGTGCCAGCAGCTTAAACGGAGAGGCTGGGGCCAACGTCCTGACTTTC. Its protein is CASSLNGEAGANVLTF.

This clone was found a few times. CDR3 protein: CASSFLGQGPYNEQFF. The CDR3 DNA follows: TGTGCCAGCAGTTTTCTGGGACAGGGCCCCTACAATGAGCAGTTCTTC. The chain uses TRBV27 and TRBJ2-1; 9 positions agree with TRBD1. The CDR3 is 16 amino acids. Trimming cost V 3 bases and J 2 bases; bases outside gene matches: 5. Germline loops: CDR1 MNHEY, CDR2 SMNVEV (reference sequence).

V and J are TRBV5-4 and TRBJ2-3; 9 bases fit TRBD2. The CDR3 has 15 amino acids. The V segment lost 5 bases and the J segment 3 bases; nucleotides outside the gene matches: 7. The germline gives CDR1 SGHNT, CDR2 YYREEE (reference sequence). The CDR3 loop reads CASSSSSGGTDTQYF. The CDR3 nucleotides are TGTGCCAGCAGTTCTAGTAGCGGGGGAACAGATACGCAGTATTTT.

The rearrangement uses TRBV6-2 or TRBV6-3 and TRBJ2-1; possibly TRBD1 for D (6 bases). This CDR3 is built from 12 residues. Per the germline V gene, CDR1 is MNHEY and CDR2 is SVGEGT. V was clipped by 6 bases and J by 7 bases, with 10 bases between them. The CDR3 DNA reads TGTGCCAGCAGCTTGGGGGCAAATGAGCAGTTCTTC. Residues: CASSLGANEQFF.

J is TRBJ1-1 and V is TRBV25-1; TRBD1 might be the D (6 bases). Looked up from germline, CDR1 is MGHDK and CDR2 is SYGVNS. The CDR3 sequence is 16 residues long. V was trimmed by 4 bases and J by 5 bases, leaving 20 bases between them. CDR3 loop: CASSGGTGTGKTEAFF. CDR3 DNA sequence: TGTGCCAGCAGTGGTGGTACAGGGACGGGAAAAACTGAAGCTTTCTTT.

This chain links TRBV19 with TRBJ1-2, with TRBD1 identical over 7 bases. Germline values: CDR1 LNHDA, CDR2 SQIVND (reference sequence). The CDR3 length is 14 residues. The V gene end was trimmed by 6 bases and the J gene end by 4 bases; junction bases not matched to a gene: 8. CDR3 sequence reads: CASRRQGSLYGYTF. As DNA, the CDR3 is TGTGCCAGTAGAAGACAGGGTAGCCTCTATGGCTACACCTTC.

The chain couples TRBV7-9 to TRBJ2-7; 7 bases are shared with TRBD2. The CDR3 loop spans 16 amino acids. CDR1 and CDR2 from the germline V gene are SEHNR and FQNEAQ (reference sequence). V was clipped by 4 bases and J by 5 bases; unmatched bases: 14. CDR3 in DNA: TGTGCCAGCAGCTCCCAGGGAGGGGTGCTAAGGGACGAGCAGTACTTC. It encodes CASSSQGGVLRDEQYF. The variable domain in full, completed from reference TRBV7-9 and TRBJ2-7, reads DTGVSQNPRHKITKRGQNVTFRCDPISEHNRLYWYRQTLGQGPEFLTYFQNEAQLEKSRLLSDRFSAERPKGSFSTLEIQRTEQGDSAMYLCASSSQGGVLRDEQYFGPGTRLTVT.

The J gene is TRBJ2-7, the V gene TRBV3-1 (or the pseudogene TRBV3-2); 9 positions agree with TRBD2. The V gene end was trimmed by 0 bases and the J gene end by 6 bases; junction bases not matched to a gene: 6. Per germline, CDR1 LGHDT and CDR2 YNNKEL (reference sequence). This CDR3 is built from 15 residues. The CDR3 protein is CASSQDVAGALEQYF. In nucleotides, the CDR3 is TGTGCCAGCAGCCAAGATGTAGCGGGAGCCCTCGAGCAGTACTTC.

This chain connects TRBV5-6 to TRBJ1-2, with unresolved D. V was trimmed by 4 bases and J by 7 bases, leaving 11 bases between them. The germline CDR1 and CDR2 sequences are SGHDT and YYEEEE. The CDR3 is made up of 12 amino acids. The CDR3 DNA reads TGTGCCAGCAGCCCGGGGTGGTCTGGCTACACCTTC. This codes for CASSPGWSGYTF.

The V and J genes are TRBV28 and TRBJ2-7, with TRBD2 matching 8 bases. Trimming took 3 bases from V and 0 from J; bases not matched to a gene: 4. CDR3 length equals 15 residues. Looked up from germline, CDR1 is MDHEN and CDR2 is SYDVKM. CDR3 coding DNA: TGTGCCAGCAGTTTGGACCTAGCGGGCTCCTACGAGCAGTACTTC. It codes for CASSLDLAGSYEQYF.

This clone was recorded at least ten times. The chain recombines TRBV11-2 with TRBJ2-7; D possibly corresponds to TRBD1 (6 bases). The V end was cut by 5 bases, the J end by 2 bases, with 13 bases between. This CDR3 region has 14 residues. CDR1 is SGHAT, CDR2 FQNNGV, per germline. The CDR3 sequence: CASSPGTRAYEQYF. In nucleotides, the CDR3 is TGTGCCAGCAGCCCCGGGACAAGGGCCTACGAGCAGTACTTC.

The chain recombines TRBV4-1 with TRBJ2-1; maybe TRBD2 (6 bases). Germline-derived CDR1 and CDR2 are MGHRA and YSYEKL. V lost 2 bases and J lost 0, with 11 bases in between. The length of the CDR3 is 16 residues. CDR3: CASSQHSGNSYNEQFF. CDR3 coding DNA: TGCGCCAGCAGCCAACATAGCGGAAACTCCTACAATGAGCAGTTCTTC.

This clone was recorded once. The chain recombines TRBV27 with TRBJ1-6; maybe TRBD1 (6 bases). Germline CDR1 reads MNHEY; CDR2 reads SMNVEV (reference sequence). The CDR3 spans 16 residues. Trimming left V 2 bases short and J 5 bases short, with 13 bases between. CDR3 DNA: TGTGCCAGCAGTTTAGCCTACAGGGCCGATAATTCACCCCTCCACTTT. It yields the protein CASSLAYRADNSPLHF.

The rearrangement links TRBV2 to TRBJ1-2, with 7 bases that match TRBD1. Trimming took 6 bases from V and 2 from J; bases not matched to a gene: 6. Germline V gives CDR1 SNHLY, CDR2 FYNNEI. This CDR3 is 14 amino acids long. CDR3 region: CASRSTGTNYGYTF. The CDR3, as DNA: TGTGCCAGCAGATCGACAGGGACCAACTATGGCTACACCTTC.

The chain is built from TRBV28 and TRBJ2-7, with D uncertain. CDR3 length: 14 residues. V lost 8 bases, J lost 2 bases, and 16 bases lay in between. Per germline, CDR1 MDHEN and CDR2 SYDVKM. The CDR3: CASETLRQPYEQYF. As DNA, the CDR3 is TGTGCCAGCGAAACGCTGCGGCAGCCCTACGAGCAGTACTTC. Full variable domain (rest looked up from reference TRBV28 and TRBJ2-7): DVKVTQSSRYLVKRTGEKVFLECVQDMDHENMFWYRQDPGLGLRLIYFSYDVKMKEKGDIPEGYSVSREKKERFSLILESASTNQTSMYLCASETLRQPYEQYFGPGTRLTVT.

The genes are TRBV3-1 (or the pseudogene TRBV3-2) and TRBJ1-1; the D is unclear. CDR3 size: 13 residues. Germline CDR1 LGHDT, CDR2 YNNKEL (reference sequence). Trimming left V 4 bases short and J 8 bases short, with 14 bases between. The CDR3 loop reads CASSPPGRSEAFF. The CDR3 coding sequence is TGTGCCAGCAGCCCTCCCGGGAGGTCGGAAGCTTTCTTT.

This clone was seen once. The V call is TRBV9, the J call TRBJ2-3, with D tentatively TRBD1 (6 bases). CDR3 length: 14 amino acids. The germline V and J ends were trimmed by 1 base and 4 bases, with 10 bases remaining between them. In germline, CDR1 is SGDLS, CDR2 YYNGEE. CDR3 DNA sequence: TGTGCCAGCAGCGTATTGGGGGCTTCAGATACGCAGTATTTT. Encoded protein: CASSVLGASDTQYF.

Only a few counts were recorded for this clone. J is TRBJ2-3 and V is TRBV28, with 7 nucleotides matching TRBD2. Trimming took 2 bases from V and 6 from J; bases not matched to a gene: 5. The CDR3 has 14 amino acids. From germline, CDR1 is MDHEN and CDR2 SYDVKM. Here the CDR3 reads CASSLLRGRDTQYF. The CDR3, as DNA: TGTGCCAGCAGTTTACTGCGGGGGAGGGATACGCAGTATTTT.